These T cell receptor beta chains were read from a single sample in a study of vaccination and CD4 T cells after COVID-19. Via MiXCR, TCRdb re-called the PCR reads, giving one row per CDR3 protein. The table records about 15,000 distinct CDR3 sequences, approximately 48% of them present only once. Antigen specificity for these receptors is unknown. Sequenced sample: CD4+ T cells from blood, cultured in vitro. Every receptor here comes from a human donor who had recovered from COVID-19. The CDR3 runs from the conserved cysteine through the conserved F or W. D genes are given only for firm matches. The size field is filled for only some rows; it gives once, few, many or a size class.

d_gene: TRBD1
j_gene: TRBJ1-1
v_gene: TRBV6-1
abundance: NA
CDR3nt: TGTGCCAGCGGACAGGGTCGCACTGAAGCTTTCTTT
CDR3aa: CASGQGRTEAFF

d_gene: TRBD1
j_gene: TRBJ1-2
v_gene: TRBV27
abundance: NA
CDR3nt: TGTGCCAGCAGTTTCAGGACAGGGCATGGCTACACCTTC
CDR3aa: CASSFRTGHGYTF

d_gene: TRBD2
j_gene: TRBJ2-3
v_gene: TRBV7-2
abundance: NA
CDR3nt: TGTGCCAGCAGCTTTAGCGGGGCCACAGATACGCAGTATTTT
CDR3aa: CASSFSGATDTQYF

d_gene: NA
j_gene: TRBJ1-2
v_gene: TRBV5-4
abundance: NA
CDR3nt: TGTGCCAGCAGCTTGGGGAGTTACTCGGGTGGCTACACCTTC
CDR3aa: CASSLGSYSGGYTF

d_gene: TRBD1
j_gene: TRBJ2-7
v_gene: TRBV7-2
abundance: few
CDR3nt: TGTGCCAGCAGCACCGGACAGGGAGTTAGGAACGAGCAGTACTTC
CDR3aa: CASSTGQGVRNEQYF

d_gene: NA
j_gene: TRBJ1-2
v_gene: TRBV21-1
abundance: NA
CDR3nt: TGTGCCAGCAGCAAAGATAGGGACAGCTCTTATGGCTACACCTTC
CDR3aa: CASSKDRDSSYGYTF

d_gene: TRBD1
j_gene: TRBJ1-5
v_gene: TRBV18
abundance: once
CDR3nt: TGTGCCAGCTCACCAGGACAGGGCGGCAATCAGCCCCAGCATTTT
CDR3aa: CASSPGQGGNQPQHF

d_gene: TRBD2
j_gene: TRBJ2-3
v_gene: TRBV6-1
abundance: NA
CDR3nt: TGTGCCAGCAGTGACCGACTAGCGGGAGTAGGTACGCAGTATTTT
CDR3aa: CASSDRLAGVGTQYF

d_gene: TRBD2
j_gene: TRBJ2-5
v_gene: TRBV7-2
abundance: few
CDR3nt: TGTGCCAGCAGCAAAACTAGCGGGAGGTCCCAAGAGACCCAGTACTTC
CDR3aa: CASSKTSGRSQETQYF

d_gene: TRBD2
j_gene: TRBJ2-5
v_gene: TRBV19
abundance: once
CDR3nt: TGTGCCAGTAGGTCCGGTAGCGGGATTGCGGCTGAGACCCAGTACTTC
CDR3aa: CASRSGSGIAAETQYF

d_gene: NA
j_gene: TRBJ1-5
v_gene: TRBV7-2
abundance: NA
CDR3nt: TGTGCCAGCAGCCCGGAAGAGAATCAGCCCCAGCATTTT
CDR3aa: CASSPEENQPQHF

d_gene: TRBD1
j_gene: TRBJ1-5
v_gene: TRBV20-1
abundance: NA
CDR3nt: TGCAGTGCTAGACTAACAGGGGGCCAGCCCCAGCATTTT
CDR3aa: CSARLTGGQPQHF

d_gene: NA
j_gene: TRBJ1-1
v_gene: TRBV6-5
abundance: NA
CDR3nt: TGTGCCAGCAGTTCCGACAGGTACGTGCGCACTGAAGCTTTCTTT
CDR3aa: CASSSDRYVRTEAFF

d_gene: NA
j_gene: TRBJ2-7
v_gene: TRBV28
abundance: NA
CDR3nt: TGTGCCAGCAGCTCTTACCCTTACGAGCAGTACTTC
CDR3aa: CASSSYPYEQYF

d_gene: NA
j_gene: TRBJ2-7
v_gene: TRBV10-3
abundance: NA
CDR3nt: TGTGCCATTAGACAGGAGACGGGGGAGCAGTACTTC
CDR3aa: CAIRQETGEQYF

d_gene: NA
j_gene: TRBJ2-7
v_gene: TRBV11-2
abundance: NA
CDR3nt: TGTGCCAGCAGCTTCAGGGAACGGGGCGAGCAGTACTTC
CDR3aa: CASSFRERGEQYF

d_gene: NA
j_gene: TRBJ2-7
v_gene: TRBV12-3/TRBV12-4
abundance: NA
CDR3nt: TGTGCCAGCAGTCCTGGGACGTTCCCCTACGAGCAGTACTTC
CDR3aa: CASSPGTFPYEQYF

d_gene: NA
j_gene: TRBJ2-2
v_gene: TRBV6-1
abundance: NA
CDR3nt: TGTGCCAGCAGTACCGATTGGACCGGGGAGCTGTTTTTT
CDR3aa: CASSTDWTGELFF

d_gene: NA
j_gene: TRBJ1-1
v_gene: TRBV14
abundance: few
CDR3nt: TGTGCCAGAAGCTACAGGGATTTGGCTGAAGCTTTCTTT
CDR3aa: CARSYRDLAEAFF

d_gene: TRBD2
j_gene: TRBJ2-2
v_gene: TRBV6-1
abundance: NA
CDR3nt: TGTGCCAGCAGTGTCGGACTAGCGGGGGGGATGAACACCGGGGAGCTGTTTTTT
CDR3aa: CASSVGLAGGMNTGELFF

d_gene: NA
j_gene: TRBJ1-2
v_gene: TRBV7-9
abundance: NA
CDR3nt: TGTGCCAGCAGCTCCAACATCCGGGACATAGGCGGCTACACCTTC
CDR3aa: CASSSNIRDIGGYTF

d_gene: TRBD2
j_gene: TRBJ2-1
v_gene: TRBV19
abundance: NA
CDR3nt: TGTGCCAGTAGACTAGCGGGGGGAACGGATGAGCAGTTCTTC
CDR3aa: CASRLAGGTDEQFF

d_gene: NA
j_gene: TRBJ1-1
v_gene: TRBV7-8
abundance: NA
CDR3nt: TGTGCCAGCAGCTTAGTGTCGGGGAACACTGAAGCTTTCTTT
CDR3aa: CASSLVSGNTEAFF

d_gene: NA
j_gene: TRBJ1-1
v_gene: TRBV12-3/TRBV12-4
abundance: NA
CDR3nt: TGTGCCAGCAGTTTAGGGAGCACTGAAGCTTTCTTT
CDR3aa: CASSLGSTEAFF

d_gene: TRBD1
j_gene: TRBJ1-1
v_gene: TRBV7-9
abundance: NA
CDR3nt: TGTGCCAGCAGCCTCAGAGAGCAGGGGGCCGGCACTGAAGCTTTCTTT
CDR3aa: CASSLREQGAGTEAFF

d_gene: TRBD2
j_gene: TRBJ2-5
v_gene: TRBV27
abundance: few
CDR3nt: TGTGCCAGCAGTCCCCGGACTAGCGGGAGAGAGACCCAGTACTTC
CDR3aa: CASSPRTSGRETQYF

d_gene: NA
j_gene: TRBJ2-7
v_gene: TRBV20-1
abundance: NA
CDR3nt: TGCAGTGCTAGAGATAGGACCGAGCAGTACTTC
CDR3aa: CSARDRTEQYF

d_gene: NA
j_gene: TRBJ1-6
v_gene: TRBV30
abundance: NA
CDR3nt: TGTGCCTGGAAAAGCTCCTATAATTCACCCCTCCACTTT
CDR3aa: CAWKSSYNSPLHF

d_gene: NA
j_gene: TRBJ2-2
v_gene: TRBV19
abundance: NA
CDR3nt: TGTGCCAGTAGTATCGGCCAGAACACCGGGGAGCTGTTTTTT
CDR3aa: CASSIGQNTGELFF

d_gene: NA
j_gene: TRBJ1-1
v_gene: TRBV6-2/TRBV6-3
abundance: NA
CDR3nt: TGTGCCAGCAGGTTAAAGGGGCTAAACACTGAAGCTTTCTTT
CDR3aa: CASRLKGLNTEAFF

d_gene: NA
j_gene: TRBJ1-1
v_gene: TRBV25-1
abundance: few
CDR3nt: TGTGCCAGCAGTATCTCGGCCCACACTGAAGCTTTCTTT
CDR3aa: CASSISAHTEAFF

d_gene: NA
j_gene: TRBJ2-7
v_gene: TRBV6-1
abundance: few
CDR3nt: TGTGCCAGCAGTGAGAACGTCCTGCGCGAGCAGTACTTC
CDR3aa: CASSENVLREQYF

d_gene: NA
j_gene: TRBJ1-2
v_gene: TRBV12-3/TRBV12-4
abundance: few
CDR3nt: TGTGCCAGCAGCAAACAGGGCAACTATGGCTACACCTTC
CDR3aa: CASSKQGNYGYTF

d_gene: NA
j_gene: TRBJ1-1
v_gene: TRBV27
abundance: NA
CDR3nt: TGTGCCAGCGGTGGCTGGGCTGAAGCTTTCTTT
CDR3aa: CASGGWAEAFF

d_gene: NA
j_gene: TRBJ1-5
v_gene: TRBV6-2/TRBV6-3
abundance: once
CDR3nt: TGTGCCAGCAGTTACAATCTGGACGCCTTGGGGGGCAATCAGCCCCAGCATTTT
CDR3aa: CASSYNLDALGGNQPQHF

d_gene: NA
j_gene: TRBJ2-3
v_gene: TRBV21-1
abundance: NA
CDR3nt: TGTGCCAGCAGCATAGCGGGAGCAGATACGCAGTATTTT
CDR3aa: CASSIAGADTQYF

d_gene: NA
j_gene: TRBJ1-5
v_gene: TRBV2
abundance: few
CDR3nt: TGTGCCAGCAGTGAAAAGAAGCATAGCAATCAGCCCCAGCATTTT
CDR3aa: CASSEKKHSNQPQHF

d_gene: TRBD2
j_gene: TRBJ2-3
v_gene: TRBV18
abundance: NA
CDR3nt: TGTGCCAGCTCAAAGACTAGCGCTACAGATACGCAGTATTTT
CDR3aa: CASSKTSATDTQYF

d_gene: NA
j_gene: TRBJ2-7
v_gene: TRBV6-1
abundance: NA
CDR3nt: TGTGCCAGCAGCCGGACAGCAGCCTACGAGCAGTACTTC
CDR3aa: CASSRTAAYEQYF

d_gene: NA
j_gene: TRBJ2-3
v_gene: TRBV12-3/TRBV12-4
abundance: NA
CDR3nt: TGTGCCAGCAGTTTTACGACAGATACGCAGTATTTT
CDR3aa: CASSFTTDTQYF

d_gene: NA
j_gene: TRBJ2-3
v_gene: TRBV29-1
abundance: NA
CDR3nt: TGCAGCGTTGGGGGGCGGGGGCTAACAGATACGCAGTATTTT
CDR3aa: CSVGGRGLTDTQYF

d_gene: NA
j_gene: TRBJ1-5
v_gene: TRBV19
abundance: few
CDR3nt: TGTGCCAGTACCGAGTTCGGACCTAGCAATCAGCCCCAGCATTTT
CDR3aa: CASTEFGPSNQPQHF

d_gene: NA
j_gene: TRBJ2-7
v_gene: TRBV7-2
abundance: NA
CDR3nt: TGTGCCAGCAGCTTATATGGACAGGGAGGGACCTACGAGCAGTACTTC
CDR3aa: CASSLYGQGGTYEQYF

d_gene: NA
j_gene: TRBJ1-6
v_gene: TRBV19
abundance: NA
CDR3nt: TGTGCCAGTAGTCGTGGCAGGGGAAGTTCACCCCTCCACTTT
CDR3aa: CASSRGRGSSPLHF

d_gene: TRBD1
j_gene: TRBJ1-1
v_gene: TRBV12-3/TRBV12-4
abundance: NA
CDR3nt: TGTGCCAGCGGTCGGACAGGGGGCAACACTGAAGCTTTCTTT
CDR3aa: CASGRTGGNTEAFF

d_gene: TRBD2
j_gene: TRBJ2-5
v_gene: TRBV20-1
abundance: NA
CDR3nt: TGCAGTGCGGAGCGCGGGGGTATCCAAGAGACCCAGTACTTC
CDR3aa: CSAERGGIQETQYF

d_gene: NA
j_gene: TRBJ2-5
v_gene: TRBV7-8
abundance: NA
CDR3nt: TGTGCCAGCAGCTTAGGGCGGTACCAAGAGACCCAGTACTTC
CDR3aa: CASSLGRYQETQYF

d_gene: NA
j_gene: TRBJ2-1
v_gene: TRBV19
abundance: NA
CDR3nt: TGTGCCAGTAGTATAGCCATCGGGGATGAGCAGTTCTTC
CDR3aa: CASSIAIGDEQFF

d_gene: TRBD2
j_gene: TRBJ2-3
v_gene: TRBV29-1
abundance: once
CDR3nt: TGCAGCGTTGTTCCGGGACTAGCGGTGGATACGCAGTATTTT
CDR3aa: CSVVPGLAVDTQYF

d_gene: TRBD2
j_gene: TRBJ2-3
v_gene: TRBV7-2
abundance: few
CDR3nt: TGTGCCAGCTCGGGCGGGGGGACCACAGATACGCAGTATTTT
CDR3aa: CASSGGGTTDTQYF